A single sample gave rise to the 27 T cell receptor beta chains below, sequenced in a study of T cells expressing NK-cell markers. From the 5' RACE reads, TCRdb lists one entry per CDR3 protein and no DNA. In total, the table holds roughly 390,000 distinct CDR3 sequences. The sample consisted of blood T cells: a sorted CD56 or NKG2C T cell subset, CD4+ or CD8+ T cells, or bulk PBMC T cells (not recorded which). All receptors derive from a woman aged 45-60 years in good health.

This sequence joins TRBV5-1 and TRBJ1-1. The germline gives CDR1 SGHRS, CDR2 YFSETQ. The CDR3 sequence is 14 residues long. CDR3 sequence reads: CASSLVLGRREAFF. The variable domain in full, with the rest retrieved from reference TRBV5-1 and TRBJ1-1, is KAGVTQTPRYLIKTRGQQVTLSCSPISGHRSVSWYQQTPGQGLQFLFEYFSETQRNKGNFPGRFSGRQFSNSRSEMNVSTLELGDSALYLCASSLVLGRREAFFGQGTRLTVV.

This sequence joins TRBV24-1 and TRBJ1-4. From germline, CDR1 is KGHDR and CDR2 SFDVKD. This CDR3 has 14 amino acids. CDR3 in amino acids: CATSASGVNEKLFF.

The chain carries TRBV30 and TRBJ2-1. In germline, CDR1 is GTSNPN, CDR2 SVGIG (reference sequence). The CDR3 has 12 residues. The CDR3 protein is CAWSAEFNEQFF.

This rearrangement joins TRBV7-9 to TRBJ2-1; TCRdb's D gene call, TRBD1, goes unchecked for lack of DNA. The CDR3 extends over 14 amino acids. CDR1 SEHNR and CDR2 FQNEAQ come from the germline V gene (reference sequence). This chain's CDR3 is CASSLGTGPSEQFF. Together with reference TRBV7-9 and TRBJ2-1, the CDR3 gives the full variable domain: DTGVSQNPRHKITKRGQNVTFRCDPISEHNRLYWYRQTLGQGPEFLTYFQNEAQLEKSRLLSDRFSAERPKGSFSTLEIQRTEQGDSAMYLCASSLGTGPSEQFFGPGTRLTVL.

The chain recombines TRBV10-3 with TRBJ2-1; the TCRdb call, TRBD1, lacks DNA for checking. Germline values: CDR1 ENHRY, CDR2 SYGVKD. This CDR3 spans 15 amino acids. This chain's CDR3 is CAIWGGQSSYNEQFF.

This sequence joins TRBV5-6 and TRBJ1-5; TCRdb returns TRBD1, unconfirmable since there is no DNA. Germline V gene lookup returns CDR1 SGHDT and CDR2 YYEEEE. This CDR3 is built from 14 residues. The chain's CDR3 is CASSLRRLNQPQHF.

The J gene is TRBJ1-5, the V gene TRBV6-5. The CDR3 runs to 14 residues. Per germline, CDR1 MNHEY and CDR2 SVGAGI. The CDR3 reads CASRSLNGHQPQHF.

The rearrangement links TRBV5-1 to TRBJ2-1. CDR1 and CDR2 (germline): SGHRS, YFSETQ. The CDR3 totals 14 residues. The CDR3 sequence: CASRVGNRNNEQFF.

The chain is built from TRBV27 and TRBJ2-6; there is no DNA to check the TCRdb D call of TRBD1. This CDR3 is 15 amino acids long. Germline CDR1 is MNHEY and CDR2 is SMNVEV (reference sequence). CDR3 residues: CASSRQVSGANVLTF.

This rearrangement joins TRBV9 to TRBJ2-1; TCRdb selects TRBD1, and the lack of DNA leaves this call unchecked. This CDR3 contains 14 residues. From germline, CDR1 is SGDLS and CDR2 YYNGEE. This chain's CDR3 is CASSVAGTVSYPFF.

J is TRBJ1-5 and V is TRBV12-3 or TRBV12-4. The CDR3 is 16 residues long. The CDR3 is CASSLSGDIGNQPQHF.

The chain is built from TRBV20-1 and TRBJ2-5. CDR3 size: 12 residues. Germline V gives CDR1 DFQATT, CDR2 SNEGSKA (reference sequence). The CDR3 sequence: CSARLPEATQYF.

The chain links TRBV4-1 to TRBJ2-4. The germline CDR1 and CDR2 sequences are MGHRA and YSYEKL. The CDR3 covers 13 residues. The CDR3 sequence: CASASLAKNIQYF.

J is TRBJ2-4 and V is TRBV4-2. In germline, CDR1 is LGHNA, CDR2 YNFKEQ. The CDR3 runs 16 residues. The CDR3 sequence is CASSQDLALGNDIQYF.

The rearrangement uses TRBV30 and TRBJ1-5; the D call of TRBD1 rests on TCRdb alone, since no DNA is present to check it. Germline values: CDR1 GTSNPN, CDR2 SVGIG (reference sequence). CDR3 length equals 14 residues. CDR3 amino acids: CAWSALQGAQPQHF.

The chain joins TRBV5-1 to TRBJ2-2; there is no DNA to check the TCRdb D call of TRBD2. CDR1 and CDR2 from the germline V gene are SGHRS and YFSETQ. The CDR3 loop spans 15 amino acids. CDR3 sequence reads: CASSSAAGPAGELFF. The variable domain in full, completed from reference TRBV5-1 and TRBJ2-2, reads KAGVTQTPRYLIKTRGQQVTLSCSPISGHRSVSWYQQTPGQGLQFLFEYFSETQRNKGNFPGRFSGRQFSNSRSEMNVSTLELGDSALYLCASSSAAGPAGELFFGEGSRLTVL.

The chain recombines TRBV11-2 with TRBJ1-2; TCRdb names TRBD1, which stays unverified in the absence of DNA. The CDR3 sequence is 14 residues long. Germline V gene sequence: CDR1 SGHAT, CDR2 FQNNGV. This chain's CDR3 is CASSLDRGVYGYTF.

V usage is TRBV9 and J usage is TRBJ2-7; TCRdb outputs TRBD2, but without DNA this stays unchecked. CDR1 and CDR2 (germline): SGDLS, YYNGEE. The CDR3 is made up of 16 amino acids. This CDR3 reads CASSVGLREGGYEQYF.

The gene calls are TRBV5-6 and TRBJ2-7; the TRBD1 assignment by TCRdb is unverifiable without DNA. This CDR3 has 15 amino acids. The V gene's germline CDR1 is SGHDT and CDR2 YYEEEE. This CDR3 is CASSLDGGVAYEQYF.

The CDR3: CASSLYRQGEEAFF. The J gene is TRBJ1-1, the V gene TRBV12-3 or TRBV12-4; TCRdb indicates TRBD1, and absent DNA this call remains unverified. CDR3 size: 14 residues.

V gene TRBV5-1 combines with J gene TRBJ2-3. This CDR3 contains 17 residues. Germline CDR1 and CDR2: SGHRS and YFSETQ. Here the CDR3 reads CASSLAARESLYDTQYF.

V gene TRBV12-3 or TRBV12-4 combines with J gene TRBJ1-1; there is no DNA to check the TCRdb D call of TRBD1. The CDR3 runs to 17 residues. CDR3 loop: CASSVRGAVRYYTEAFF.

The rearrangement links TRBV27 to TRBJ1-1; TCRdb proposes TRBD1, but this gene call is untestable without DNA. CDR1 MNHEY and CDR2 SMNVEV come from the germline V gene (reference sequence). The CDR3 runs 13 residues. The CDR3: CASSQGYGAEAFF.

This chain links TRBV20-1 with TRBJ2-1; without DNA, the TCRdb call of TRBD2 cannot be checked. Looked up from germline, CDR1 is DFQATT and CDR2 is SNEGSKA (reference sequence). The CDR3 extends over 15 amino acids. This CDR3 reads CSARVGPGSYNEQFF.

The chain links TRBV29-1 to TRBJ2-7; TCRdb's D call, TRBD2, is unchecked because there is no DNA. CDR3 length equals 13 residues. Germline CDR1 is SQVTM and CDR2 is ANQGSEA. The CDR3 region is CSVRRTSSYEQYF.

The rearrangement uses TRBV5-1 and TRBJ1-1. CDR1 and CDR2 (germline): SGHRS, YFSETQ. The CDR3 spans 12 residues. The CDR3 is CASQSGDTEAFF.

The chain joins TRBV12-3 or TRBV12-4 to TRBJ2-7; TCRdb outputs TRBD1, but without DNA this stays unchecked. The CDR3 is 14 residues long. The CDR3 sequence is CASTAGTRFYEQYF.